This T cell receptor beta chain is drawn from a study of T-cell reconstitution after alpha-beta-depleted transplantation in children. In this sample, this clonotype turned up a few times. Molecular barcoding with unique molecular identifiers was used for the TCRbeta library. Each CDR3 protein gets one entry after TCRdb re-called the PCR reads with MiXCR. The sample lists about 230,000 distinct CDR3 sequences, approximately 9% occurring once. J lost 6 bases, V lost 8 bases, and 12 bases had no gene match. In germline, CDR1 is SEHNR, CDR2 FQNEAQ (reference sequence). The CDR3 totals 14 residues. This specimen was PBMCs from the stem cell graft donor, taken from the stem cell graft. The receptor's source is a human donor who donated a stem cell graft to a child with acute lymphoblastic leukemia. The chain is built from TRBV7-9 and TRBJ1-1, with 7 bases aligning to TRBD1. CDR3 in DNA: TGTGCCAGCGGAATCGGGACAGTTGACGCTGAAGCTTTCTTT. It codes for CASGIGTVDAEAFF.